This T cell receptor (beta chain) was observed in a study of T-cell memory formation after mild COVID-19. This clonotype was detected a few times. Its target is not known. The germline V and J ends were trimmed by 4 bases and 3 bases, with 9 bases remaining between them. Germline CDR1 reads SGHTA; CDR2 reads FQGTGA. This CDR3 is built from 13 residues. TCRdb re-analysed the 5' RACE reads in MiXCR, keeping a single row per CDR3 protein. The sample includes 250,000 to 300,000 distinct CDR3 sequences, about a sixth of them seen just once. The study, taken as a whole, reports: The finding that pre-infection memory included some responding clones suggested that cross-reactive memory joined.

This chain connects TRBV7-3 to TRBJ2-5; D perhaps matches TRBD2 (5 bases). The sample was PBMCs or a T cell subset sorted from them (not recorded which). This TCR derives from a man younger than 35 who had mild COVID-19 (a few samples of this study predate the infection). Cell type and time point are not known. The CDR3, as DNA: TGTGCCAGCAGCTCGGGAATAGAAGAGACCCAGTACTTC. It yields the protein CASSSGIEETQYF.